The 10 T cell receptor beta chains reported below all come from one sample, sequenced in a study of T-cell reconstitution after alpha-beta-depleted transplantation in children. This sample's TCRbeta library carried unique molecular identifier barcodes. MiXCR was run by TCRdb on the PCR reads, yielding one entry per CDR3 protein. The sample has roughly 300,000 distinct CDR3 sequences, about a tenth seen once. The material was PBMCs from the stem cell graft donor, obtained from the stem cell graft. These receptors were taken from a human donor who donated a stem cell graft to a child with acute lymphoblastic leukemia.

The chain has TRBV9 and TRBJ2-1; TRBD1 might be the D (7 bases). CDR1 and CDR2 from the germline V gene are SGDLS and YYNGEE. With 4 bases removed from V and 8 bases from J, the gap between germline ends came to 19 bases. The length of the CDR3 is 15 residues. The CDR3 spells CASSPPAGGSYEQFF. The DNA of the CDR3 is TGTGCCAGCAGCCCCCCTGCAGGGGGGTCCTATGAGCAGTTCTTC.

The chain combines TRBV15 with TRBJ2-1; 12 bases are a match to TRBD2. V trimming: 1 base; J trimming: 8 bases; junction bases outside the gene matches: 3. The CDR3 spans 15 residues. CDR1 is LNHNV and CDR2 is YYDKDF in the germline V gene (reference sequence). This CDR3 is CATSRASGREDEQFF. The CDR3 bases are TGTGCCACCAGCAGAGCTAGCGGGAGGGAGGATGAGCAGTTCTTC.

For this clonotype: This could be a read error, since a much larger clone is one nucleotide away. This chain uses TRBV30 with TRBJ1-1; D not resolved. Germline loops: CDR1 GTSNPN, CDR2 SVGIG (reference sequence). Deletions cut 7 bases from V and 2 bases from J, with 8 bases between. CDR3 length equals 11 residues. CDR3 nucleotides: TGTGCCTCCAAGCGAAACACTGAAGCTTTCTTT. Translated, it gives CASKRNTEAFF.

CDR3 in DNA: TGTGCCAGCAGATGGAGCGGAATGGGCTCCTACGAGCAGTACTTC. This codes for CASRWSGMGSYEQYF. The gene calls are TRBV12-3 or TRBV12-4 and TRBJ2-7; D is possibly TRBD2 (5 bases). CDR3 size: 15 residues. Trimming cost V 6 bases and J 0 bases, with 15 bases left between them.

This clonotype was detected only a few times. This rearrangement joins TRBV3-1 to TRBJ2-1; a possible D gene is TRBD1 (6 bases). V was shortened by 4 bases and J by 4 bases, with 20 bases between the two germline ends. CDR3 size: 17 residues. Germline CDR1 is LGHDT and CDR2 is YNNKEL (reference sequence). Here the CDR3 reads CASSPSTSGVGYNEQFF. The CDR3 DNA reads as TGTGCCAGCAGCCCGTCGACCTCAGGGGTTGGATACAATGAGCAGTTCTTC.

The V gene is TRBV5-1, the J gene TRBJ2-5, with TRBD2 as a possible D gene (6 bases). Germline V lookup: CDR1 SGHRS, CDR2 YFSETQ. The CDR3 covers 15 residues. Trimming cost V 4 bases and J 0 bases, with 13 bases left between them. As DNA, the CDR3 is TGCGCCAGCAGCGGGAGGACTGCGTACCAAGAGACCCAGTACTTC. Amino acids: CASSGRTAYQETQYF.

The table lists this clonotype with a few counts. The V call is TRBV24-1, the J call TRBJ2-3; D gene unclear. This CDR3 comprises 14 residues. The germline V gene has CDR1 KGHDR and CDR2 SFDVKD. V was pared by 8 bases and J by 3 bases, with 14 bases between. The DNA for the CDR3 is TGTGCCACCAAGGGTCCTGCTGGGACAGATACGCAGTATTTT. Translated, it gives CATKGPAGTDTQYF.

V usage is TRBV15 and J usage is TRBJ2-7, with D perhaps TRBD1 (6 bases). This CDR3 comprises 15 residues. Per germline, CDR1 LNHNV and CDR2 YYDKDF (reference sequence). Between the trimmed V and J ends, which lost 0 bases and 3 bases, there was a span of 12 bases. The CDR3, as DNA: TGTGCCACCAGCAGAGATCGGACAGTCGGCTACGAGCAGTACTTC. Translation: CATSRDRTVGYEQYF. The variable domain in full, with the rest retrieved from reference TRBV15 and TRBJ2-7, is DAMVIQNPRYQVTQFGKPVTLSCSQTLNHNVMYWYQQKSSQAPKLLFHYYDKDFNNEADTPDNFQSRRPNTSFCFLDIRSPGLGDTAMYLCATSRDRTVGYEQYFGPGTRLTVT.

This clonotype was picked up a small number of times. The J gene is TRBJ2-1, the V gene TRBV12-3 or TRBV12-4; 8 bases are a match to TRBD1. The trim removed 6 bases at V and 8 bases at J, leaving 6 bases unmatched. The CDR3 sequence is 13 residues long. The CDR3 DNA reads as TGTGCCAGCAGAATGACAGGGGTTGATGAGCAGTTCTTC. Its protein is CASRMTGVDEQFF.

The CDR3 loop reads CSARGRTTYEQYF. CDR3 DNA: TGCAGTGCTCGGGGCAGAACAACGTACGAGCAGTACTTC. The chain is built from TRBV20-1 and TRBJ2-7, with D perhaps assigned TRBD1 or TRBD2 (5 bases each). CDR3 length: 13 amino acids. With 5 bases removed from V and 4 bases from J, the gap between germline ends came to 15 bases. The germline V gene encodes CDR1 DFQATT and CDR2 SNEGSKA (reference sequence).